This TCR beta chain was sequenced for a study of blood T cell repertoires in COVID-19. Libraries were prepared by immunoSEQ multiplex PCR; TCRdb keeps only in-frame clonotypes and omits some of them. In the table there are roughly 300,000 clones, 90% of which are singletons. This CDR3 is 13 amino acids long. Trimming removed 5 bases from V and 5 bases from J, with 10 bases in between. CDR1 is LNHDA, CDR2 SQIVND, per germline (reference sequence). The receptor was derived from a woman aged 25 to 39 who had recovered from COVID-19. The J gene is TRBJ2-1, the V gene TRBV19, with a possible D match to TRBD2 (6 bases). Specimen: PBMCs or T cells enriched from blood (not recorded which). The CDR3 here is CASSEGLHNEQFF. As DNA, the CDR3 is TGTGCCAGTAGTGAGGGACTTCACAATGAGCAGTTCTTC. The full variable domain, in which reference TRBV19 and TRBJ2-1 provide the parts outside the CDR3, is DGGITQSPKYLFRKEGQNVTLSCEQNLNHDAMYWYRQDPGQGLRLIYYSQIVNDFQKGDIAEGYSVSREKKESFPLTVTSAQKNPTAFYLCASSEGLHNEQFFGPGTRLTVL.